The rows below give T cell receptor beta chains drawn from one sample of a study of response to subunit inactivated influenza vaccine. TCRdb reprocessed the RT-PCR reads with MiXCR, giving one entry per CDR3 protein. Of over 650,000 distinct CDR3 sequences in the sample, under 20% were seen once. Sequenced material: PBMCs from blood, taken around 5 days after vaccination. The receptors were sampled from a middle-aged man who received an inactivated influenza vaccine. CDR3s include the opening cysteine and the closing phenylalanine or tryptophan. A D gene is named only where the DNA matches it firmly. Clone size, where shown, is once, few, many, or a class for clones that have expanded.

d_gene	j_gene	len	v_gene	abundance	CDR3aa	CDR3nt
NA	TRBJ1-1	14	TRBV6-1	many	CASSEGPGDTEAFF	TGTGCCAGCAGTGAAGGGCCAGGGGACACTGAAGCTTTCTTT
TRBD1	TRBJ1-2	16	TRBV6-1	few	CASKAGTGNTNYGYTF	TGTGCCAGCAAGGCCGGGACAGGGAATACTAACTATGGCTACACCTTC
NA	TRBJ1-5	13	TRBV29-1	few	CSVSGGGNQPQHF	TGCAGCGTCTCGGGGGGGGGAAATCAGCCCCAGCATTTT
TRBD1	TRBJ1-1	14	TRBV12-3/TRBV12-4	NA	CASRSRQGGTEAFF	TGTGCCAGCAGGTCCCGACAGGGAGGGACTGAAGCTTTCTTT
NA	TRBJ1-2	15	TRBV12-3/TRBV12-4	NA	CASKTNRDPYYGYTF	TGTGCCAGCAAAACGAACCGGGACCCCTACTATGGCTACACCTTC
NA	TRBJ1-1	14	TRBV20-1	few	CSAPRGGWNTEAFF	TGCAGTGCTCCTCGGGGAGGCTGGAACACTGAAGCTTTCTTT
NA	TRBJ2-7	15	TRBV7-2	few	CASSLMARGSYEQYF	TGTGCCAGCAGCTTAATGGCAAGGGGATCCTACGAGCAGTACTTC
TRBD1	TRBJ2-2	14	TRBV9	few	CASSGDREAGELFF	TGTGCCAGCAGCGGGGACAGGGAGGCCGGGGAGCTGTTTTTT
NA	TRBJ2-5	14	TRBV18	few	CASSPGPRRETQYF	TGTGCCAGCTCACCAGGACCGAGGAGAGAGACCCAGTACTTC
NA	TRBJ1-1	14	TRBV27	few	CASRFNGGDTEAFF	TGTGCCAGCAGATTCAATGGGGGGGACACTGAAGCTTTCTTT
NA	TRBJ2-1	17	TRBV7-9	NA	CASSLGRGAISYNEQFF	TGTGCCAGCAGCTTAGGACGTGGCGCGATCTCCTACAATGAGCAGTTCTTC
NA	TRBJ2-1	16	TRBV15	NA	CATSRDMGSSYNEQFF	TGTGCCACCAGCAGAGATATGGGGAGCTCCTACAATGAGCAGTTCTTC
NA	TRBJ2-7	16	TRBV20-1	few	CSARDLRIQNHYEQYF	TGCAGTGCTAGAGATCTCAGGATACAGAACCACTACGAGCAGTACTTC
TRBD1	TRBJ2-7	15	TRBV20-1	NA	CSASLGQGATYEQYF	TGCAGTGCTAGCTTAGGCCAGGGGGCCACCTACGAGCAGTACTTC
NA	TRBJ2-3	16	TRBV7-6	few	CASSLAGRASTDTQYF	TGTGCCAGCAGCTTAGCGGGACGGGCTAGCACAGATACGCAGTATTTT
TRBD2	TRBJ2-1	16	TRBV24-1	many	CATSDLGGSSYNEQFF	TGTGCCACCAGTGATTTGGGCGGGAGCTCCTACAATGAGCAGTTCTTC
NA	TRBJ2-7	17	TRBV12-3/TRBV12-4	few	CASSLRHDSGPRYEQYF	TGTGCCAGCAGCCTAAGACACGACAGTGGCCCGAGGTACGAGCAGTACTTC
NA	TRBJ2-1	14	TRBV7-9	NA	CASSLEATTNEQFF	TGTGCCAGCAGCTTAGAAGCGACCACTAATGAGCAGTTCTTC
TRBD2	TRBJ2-7	17	TRBV6-5	few	CASSYSPYSGGDYEQYF	TGTGCCAGCAGTTACTCTCCGTACTCGGGGGGAGACTACGAGCAGTACTTC
TRBD2	TRBJ2-5	19	TRBV11-1	few	CASSLAPGLAEIYQETQYF	TGTGCCAGCAGCTTAGCGCCGGGACTAGCGGAAATCTACCAAGAGACCCAGTACTTC
NA	TRBJ2-2	17	TRBV4-3	few	CASSQDHLVGGFGELFF	TGCGCCAGCAGCCAAGATCATTTGGTGGGGGGATTCGGGGAGCTGTTTTTT
TRBD1	TRBJ2-6	16	TRBV5-1	NA	CASNRGPLSGANVLTF	TGCGCCAGCAACAGGGGGCCCCTCTCTGGGGCCAACGTCCTGACTTTC
NA	TRBJ2-3	14	TRBV9	NA	CASSEQRITDTQYF	TGTGCCAGCAGCGAACAGCGGATCACAGATACGCAGTATTTT
TRBD1	TRBJ1-3	15	TRBV5-1	few	CASSTGTVSGNTIYF	TGCGCCAGCAGCACCGGGACAGTATCTGGAAACACCATATATTTT
TRBD2	TRBJ2-1	16	TRBV7-2	few	CASSFSGGPTYNEQFF	TGTGCCAGCAGCTTTAGCGGGGGTCCGACCTACAATGAGCAGTTCTTC
TRBD1	TRBJ1-5	14	TRBV10-2	NA	CASRRDSRNQPQHF	TGCGCCAGCAGGAGGGACAGTCGTAATCAGCCCCAGCATTTT
NA	TRBJ2-2	14	TRBV12-3/TRBV12-4	NA	CASRARRYTGELFF	TGTGCCAGCAGGGCCAGGCGCTACACCGGGGAGCTGTTTTTT
TRBD2	TRBJ2-3	16	TRBV20-1	few	CSARAGTSGSTDTQYF	TGCAGTGCTAGGGCCGGGACTAGCGGTAGCACAGATACGCAGTATTTT
TRBD1	TRBJ1-4	15	TRBV7-2	NA	CASSPAGGTNEKLFF	TGTGCCAGCAGCCCCGCAGGGGGTACTAATGAAAAACTGTTTTTT
NA	TRBJ2-7	12	TRBV28	NA	CASSLHTYEQYF	TGTGCCAGCAGTTTGCACACCTACGAGCAGTACTTC